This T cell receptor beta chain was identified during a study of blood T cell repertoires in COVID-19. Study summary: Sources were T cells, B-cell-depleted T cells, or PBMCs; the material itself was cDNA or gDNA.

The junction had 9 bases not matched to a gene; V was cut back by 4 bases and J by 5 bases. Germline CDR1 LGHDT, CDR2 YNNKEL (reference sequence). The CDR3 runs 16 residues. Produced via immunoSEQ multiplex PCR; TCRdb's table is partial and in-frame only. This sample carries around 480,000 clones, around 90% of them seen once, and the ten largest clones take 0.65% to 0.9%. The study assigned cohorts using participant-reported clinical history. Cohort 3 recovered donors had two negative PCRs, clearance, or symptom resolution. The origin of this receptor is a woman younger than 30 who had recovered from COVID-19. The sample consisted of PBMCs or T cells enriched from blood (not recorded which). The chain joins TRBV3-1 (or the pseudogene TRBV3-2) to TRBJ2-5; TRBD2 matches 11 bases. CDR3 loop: CASSPGLAGLLETQYF. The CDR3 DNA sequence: TGTGCCAGCAGCCCTGGACTAGCGGGTCTCCTGGAGACCCAGTACTTC.